This is a list of T cell receptor beta chains from one sample in a study of CD8+CD57+ T cells in acquired aplastic anemia. TCRdb used MiXCR to reprocess the reads, holding one entry per CDR3 protein. The data hold over 150,000 distinct CDR3 sequences, with roughly 65% observed a single time. Input material: sorted CD4+, CD8+, or CD8+CD57+ T cells (not recorded which) from PBMCs. The receptors come from a human donor with aplastic anemia. Both conserved end residues are part of each CDR3. The D gene is left open where the match is weak. Size is omitted from some rows. Given values are once, few, many or a class for expanded clones.

abundance	d_gene	v_gene	j_gene	CDR3nt	CDR3aa
-	-	TRBV9	TRBJ1-6	TGTGCCAGCAGCCTTGACAGCAATTCACCCCTCCACTTT	CASSLDSNSPLHF
-	-	TRBV2	TRBJ1-1	TGTGCCCGTCGGACGCAGACGAACACTGAAGCTTTCTTT	CARRTQTNTEAFF
few	TRBD1	TRBV10-3	TRBJ1-1	TGTGCCATCAGGACAGGGATAGGGAACACTGAAGCTTTCTTT	CAIRTGIGNTEAFF
many	TRBD2	TRBV20-1	TRBJ2-5	TGCAGTGCTGCGACTAGCGGGGGGGAAGAGACCCAGTACTTC	CSAATSGGEETQYF
once	TRBD1	TRBV2	TRBJ1-1	TGTGCCAGCAGTGAATGGGCAGGGGGCGCATCATTGTCTGCTTTCTTT	CASSEWAGGASLSAFF
few	TRBD1	TRBV10-1	TRBJ1-2	TGCGCCAGCAGTGTGACAGGGAACTATGGCTACACCTTC	CASSVTGNYGYTF
-	TRBD1	TRBV7-9	TRBJ1-2	TGTGCCAGCAGCTTAGCCGGGACAGGGAATGGCTACACCTTC	CASSLAGTGNGYTF
many	-	TRBV3-1	TRBJ2-7	TGTGCCAGCAGCCAAACCACTGGGAGCTCCTACGAGCAGTACTTC	CASSQTTGSSYEQYF
few	-	TRBV7-3	TRBJ2-3	TGTGCCAGCAGCCCCGGGATCACAGATACGCAGTATTTT	CASSPGITDTQYF
many	-	TRBV6-1	TRBJ1-5	TGTGCCAGCAGTGAAGTAGGAGGGTTCAATCAGCCCCAGCATTTT	CASSEVGGFNQPQHF
many	-	TRBV12-3/TRBV12-4	TRBJ1-2	TGTGCCAGCAGTTTCAGACAGAACTATGGCTACACCTTC	CASSFRQNYGYTF
-	-	TRBV12-3/TRBV12-4	TRBJ1-6	TGTGCCAGCAGAGACGAGCATAATTCACCCCTCCACTTT	CASRDEHNSPLHF
-	-	TRBV7-9	TRBJ1-2	TGTGCCAGCAGCCCGGTTGGGAACTATGGCTACACCTTC	CASSPVGNYGYTF
-	TRBD1	TRBV6-5	TRBJ1-2	TGTGCCAGCAGTTACTCGCAGGGGGTTGGTGGCTACACCTTC	CASSYSQGVGGYTF
once	-	TRBV10-3	TRBJ2-7	TGTGCCATCGGGAAGTACGAGCAGTACTTC	CAIGKYEQYF
many	TRBD1	TRBV6-2/TRBV6-3	TRBJ2-7	TGTGCCAGCAGTTACCCCATTCCGACAGGGAACTCCTACGAGCAGTACTTC	CASSYPIPTGNSYEQYF
-	TRBD2	TRBV2	TRBJ2-3	TGTGCCAGCAGCGTATCGGTCGTTGGGGCGGGGGGGCGAGATACGCAGTATTTT	CASSVSVVGAGGRDTQYF
few	TRBD1	TRBV12-3/TRBV12-4	TRBJ2-7	TGTGCCAGCAGTTTGAGACAGGGAGAGCAGTACTTC	CASSLRQGEQYF
-	-	TRBV2	TRBJ2-5	TGTGCCAGCAGTGAACTAGAGGGTGGGCAAGAGACCCAGTACTTC	CASSELEGGQETQYF
-	TRBD1	TRBV29-1	TRBJ2-7	TGCAGCGTTGCGGGACAGGGTACCTCCTACGAGCAGTACTTC	CSVAGQGTSYEQYF